These 8 T cell receptor beta chains came from one sample sequenced in a study of patients and donors after allogeneic stem cell transplantation. TCRdb independently ran MiXCR on the RT-PCR reads; one entry per CDR3 protein. This table has roughly 200,000 distinct CDR3 sequences, 41% appearing once. The sequencing input was blood, either unsorted or a sorted T cell fraction (not recorded which). These receptors all come from a human donor who was either an allogeneic HSCT recipient or a stem cell or donor lymphocyte infusion donor (not recorded which). It is not recorded whose cells these are; they may come from a transplant donor.

This clonotype turned up a few times. This chain connects TRBV5-1 to TRBJ1-1; D remains unclear. V lost 0 bases and J lost 1, with 10 bases in between. Germline-derived CDR1 and CDR2 are SGHRS and YFSETQ. The length of the CDR3 is 15 residues. DNA of the CDR3: TGCGCCAGCAGCTTGGAAGAATTGGAGAACACTGAAGCTTTCTTT. Translated, it gives CASSLEELENTEAFF.

The chain couples TRBV30 to TRBJ2-7; D is uncertain. Per the germline V gene, CDR1 is GTSNPN and CDR2 is SVGIG (reference sequence). The length of the CDR3 is 11 residues. V was cut by 5 bases and J by 3 bases, with 8 bases left in between. Written as DNA, the CDR3 is TGTGCCTGGGCTGAAGACTACGAGCAGTACTTC. It is translated as CAWAEDYEQYF. Filled out from reference TRBV30 and TRBJ2-7, the complete variable domain reads SQTIHQWPATLVQPVGSPLSLECTVEGTSNPNLYWYRQAAGRGLQLLFYSVGIGQISSEVPQNLSASRPQDRQFILSSKKLLLSDSGFYLCAWAEDYEQYFGPGTRLTVT.

The chain is built from TRBV6-2 or TRBV6-3 and TRBJ2-3; D is unclear. V dropped 4 bases and J dropped 4 bases, with 12 bases sitting between them. The CDR3 length is 14 residues. From germline, CDR1 is MNHEY and CDR2 SVGEGT. The CDR3: CASSSDPLSDTQYF. The CDR3 DNA reads TGTGCCAGCAGTTCCGATCCCTTATCAGATACGCAGTATTTT.

J is TRBJ1-5 and V is TRBV5-5; D call uncertain. Trimming stripped 4 bases from V and 7 bases from J, with 12 bases between. Germline V gene sequence: CDR1 SGHKS, CDR2 YYEKEE (reference sequence). The CDR3 is 13 amino acids. Here the CDR3 DNA reads TGTGCCAGCAGCCACGGATTCGAGCAGCCCCAGCATTTT. This codes for CASSHGFEQPQHF.

The gene calls are TRBV7-6 and TRBJ1-1; D gene ambiguous. This CDR3 comprises 16 residues. Deletions cut 0 bases from V and 6 bases from J, with 17 bases between. Germline V gene sequence: CDR1 SGHVS, CDR2 FNYEAQ. The CDR3 reads CASSLAPLRARAEAFF. In DNA form, the CDR3 reads TGTGCCAGCAGCTTAGCTCCCCTCCGTGCGCGGGCTGAAGCTTTCTTT. Full variable domain (rest looked up from reference TRBV7-6 and TRBJ1-1): GAGVSQSPRYKVTKRGQDVALRCDPISGHVSLYWYRQALGQGPEFLTYFNYEAQQDKSGLPNDRFSAERPEGSISTLTIQRTEQRDSAMYRCASSLAPLRARAEAFFGQGTRLTVV.

The V call is TRBV7-3, the J call TRBJ1-2; 12 bases are shared with TRBD1. Germline loops: CDR1 SGHTA, CDR2 FQGTGA. CDR3 length: 14 amino acids. The V segment lost 5 bases and the J segment 7 bases; nucleotides outside the gene matches: 5. The CDR3 DNA sequence: TGTGCCAGCAGCCCCGGGACAGGGGGCAGTGGCTACACCTTC. Translation gives CASSPGTGGSGYTF.

The chain recombines TRBV18 with TRBJ2-1, with D possibly TRBD2 on 6 matching bases. CDR1 and CDR2 (germline): KGHSH, LQKENI. The CDR3 loop spans 16 amino acids. The ends were cut back, 0 bases at V and 4 bases at J, with 13 bases in the middle. This CDR3 reads CASSPPFRGEYNEQFF. The CDR3 nucleotides read TGTGCCAGCTCACCACCTTTTCGCGGGGAGTACAATGAGCAGTTCTTC.

This chain links TRBV6-5 with TRBJ2-2; maybe TRBD2 (5 bases). In germline, CDR1 is MNHEY, CDR2 SVGAGI. There are 15 residues in the CDR3. V was pared by 2 bases and J by 4 bases, with 11 bases between. Written as DNA, the CDR3 is TGTGCCAGCAGTTACGATGTCGAGGGCACCGGGGAGCTGTTTTTT. Translation: CASSYDVEGTGELFF.